This T cell receptor beta chain was obtained from a study of patients and donors after allogeneic stem cell transplantation. The V end lost 3 bases, the J end lost 5 bases, and 11 bases lay between the germline ends. The CDR3 has 13 amino acids. Germline-derived CDR1 and CDR2 are SGDLS and YYNGEE. MiXCR, run by TCRdb on the RT-PCR reads, gives a single entry per CDR3 protein. The table records some 960,000 distinct CDR3 sequences, around 17% of them present only once. The TCR sequence derives from a human donor who was either an allogeneic HSCT recipient or a stem cell or donor lymphocyte infusion donor (not recorded which). It is not recorded whose cells these are; they may come from a transplant donor. The chain couples TRBV9 to TRBJ2-5; unclear D gene. The material sequenced was blood, either unsorted or a sorted T cell fraction (not recorded which). CDR3 DNA sequence: TGTGCCAGCAGCGGGGGTTCGTGGGAGACCCAGTACTTC. Translating gives CASSGGSWETQYF.